The rows below give T cell receptor beta chains drawn from one sample of a study of blood T cell repertoires in COVID-19. Profiling relied on immunoSEQ multiplex PCR, and the TCRdb table lists in-frame clones only, not all of them. The repertoire holds approximately 150,000 clones, with about 88% as singletons. The source material was peripheral blood. Receptor source: a woman aged 80 or over with acute or convalescent COVID-19. CDR3s include the opening cysteine and the closing phenylalanine or tryptophan. D genes are given only for firm matches. Clone size, where shown, is once, few, many, or a class for clones that have expanded.

v_gene	abundance	d_gene	j_gene	len	CDR3aa	CDR3nt
TRBV5-1	-	TRBD2	TRBJ2-7	15	CASSTPVAGAEEQYF	TGCGCCAGCAGCACTCCCGTAGCGGGAGCTGAAGAGCAGTACTTC
TRBV11-2	-	TRBD2	TRBJ2-7	15	CASSLGTSGSHEQYF	TGTGCCAGCAGCTTAGGGACTAGCGGGAGCCACGAGCAGTACTTC
TRBV18	-	TRBD1	TRBJ2-1	15	CASSQGQGLYNEQFF	TGTGCCAGCTCACAGGGACAGGGTCTCTACAATGAGCAGTTCTTC
TRBV9	-	-	TRBJ1-2	17	CASSRRATRQTSSGYTF	TGTGCCAGCAGCAGACGGGCGACGCGACAGACCTCCAGTGGCTACACCTTC
TRBV5-1	-	TRBD2	TRBJ2-5	16	CASKPLTSSGRLTQYF	TGCGCCAGCAAACCCCTTACGTCTAGCGGGAGGCTGACCCAGTACTTC
TRBV9	-	-	TRBJ2-3	15	CASSVGGLREDTQYF	TGTGCCAGCAGCGTAGGTGGACTGCGGGAAGATACGCAGTATTTT
TRBV5-4	-	TRBD1	TRBJ2-1	17	CASSLPLQGVGTSKQFF	TGTGCCAGCAGCCTACCCCTACAGGGGGTGGGAACCTCTAAGCAGTTCTTC
TRBV4-1	-	TRBD2	TRBJ2-2	15	CASSLGLAGGGELFF	TGCGCCAGCAGCCTAGGACTAGCGGGAGGCGGGGAGCTGTTTTTT
TRBV30	-	-	TRBJ1-6	14	CAWTLGGAGSPLHF	TGTGCCTGGACCCTGGGGGGGGCTGGCTCACCCCTCCACTTT
TRBV7-6	-	TRBD2	TRBJ2-1	16	CASSLVVGGRANEQFF	TGTGCCAGCAGCTTAGTGGTTGGCGGGAGGGCCAATGAGCAGTTCTTC
TRBV10-2	-	-	TRBJ1-6	15	CASSVETGSNSPLHF	TGCGCCAGCAGTGTAGAGACAGGTTCCAATTCACCCCTCCACTTT
TRBV3-1/TRBV3-2	-	-	TRBJ1-5	12	CASSNENQPQHF	TGTGCCAGCAGCAACGAGAATCAGCCCCAGCATTTT
TRBV7-9	-	TRBD1	TRBJ1-1	17	CASSTDRGWLLGTEAFF	TGTGCCAGCAGTACCGACAGGGGTTGGCTCTTAGGGACTGAAGCTTTCTTT
TRBV14	few	-	TRBJ2-3	12	CASSPRGFTQYF	TGTGCCAGCAGCCCCAGGGGATTTACGCAGTATTTT
TRBV7-2	-	-	TRBJ2-7	15	CASSLETDSTYEQYF	TGTGCCAGCAGCTTAGAGACGGACAGCACCTACGAGCAGTACTTC
TRBV10-3	-	TRBD1	TRBJ1-1	13	CAATGQENTEAFF	TGTGCCGCCACGGGACAGGAGAACACTGAAGCTTTCTTT
TRBV7-2	-	TRBD2	TRBJ2-1	15	CASSLSGGPYNEQFF	TGTGCCAGCAGCCTTAGCGGGGGGCCATACAATGAGCAGTTCTTC
TRBV9	-	TRBD1	TRBJ2-5	14	CASSVGQGEETQYF	TGTGCCAGCAGCGTAGGTCAGGGGGAAGAGACCCAGTACTTC
TRBV5-1	-	TRBD2	TRBJ2-7	18	CASSLPAGGTSGSDEQYF	TGCGCCAGCAGCCTTCCGGCCGGGGGCACTAGCGGGAGTGACGAGCAGTACTTC
TRBV3-1/TRBV3-2	many	TRBD2	TRBJ2-1	15	CASSQGGGPRNEQFF	TGTGCCAGCAGCCAAGGCGGGGGACCCCGCAATGAGCAGTTCTTC
TRBV5-1	-	TRBD1	TRBJ1-1	14	CASTAGGAGTEAFF	TGCGCCAGCACCGCAGGGGGCGCAGGGACTGAAGCTTTCTTT
TRBV5-6	-	TRBD2	TRBJ2-7	14	CASSLQGGIYEQYF	TGTGCCAGCAGCTTGCAGGGAGGGATCTACGAGCAGTACTTC
TRBV2	few	TRBD1	TRBJ1-5	16	CASKGQGGMRNQPQHF	TGTGCCAGCAAAGGGCAGGGGGGAATGAGAAATCAGCCCCAGCATTTT
TRBV18	once	-	TRBJ2-7	17	CASSPEVRGIFAYEQYF	TGTGCCAGCTCACCAGAGGTACGGGGGATCTTTGCGTACGAGCAGTACTTC
TRBV27	-	-	TRBJ2-3	12	CASSPNRDTQYF	TGTGCCAGCAGTCCAAACAGAGATACGCAGTATTTT
TRBV25-1	few	-	TRBJ1-1	14	CASRGVGGNTEAFF	TGTGCCAGCAGGGGCGTTGGAGGAAACACTGAAGCTTTCTTT
TRBV3-1/TRBV3-2	-	-	TRBJ1-2	14	CASSQGGFLNGYTF	TGTGCCAGCAGCCAAGGAGGCTTTCTTAATGGCTACACCTTC
TRBV6-5	-	-	TRBJ1-1	15	CAIRKEELANTEAFF	TGTGCCATCCGTAAGGAGGAACTGGCGAACACTGAAGCTTTCTTT
TRBV28	-	TRBD1	TRBJ2-1	17	CASSLRKQGSSYNEQFF	TGTGCCAGCAGTTTAAGAAAACAGGGGAGCTCCTACAATGAGCAGTTCTTC
TRBV18	-	-	TRBJ2-4	15	CASSPRGLAKNIQYF	TGTGCCAGCTCACCACGGGGCCTAGCCAAAAACATTCAGTACTTC
TRBV6-2/TRBV6-3	-	TRBD2	TRBJ2-1	13	CASGYGLAGTEFF	TGTGCCAGCGGTTACGGACTAGCGGGGACCGAGTTCTTC
TRBV14	-	-	TRBJ2-7	15	CASSQDSGDSYEQYF	TGTGCCAGCAGCCAAGATTCCGGGGACTCCTACGAGCAGTACTTC
TRBV11-2	-	-	TRBJ1-2	15	CASSSLVGAGSGYTF	TGTGCCAGCAGCTCTTTGGTGGGGGCCGGTAGTGGCTACACCTTC
TRBV7-3	-	-	TRBJ1-4	13	CASSLSFGEKLFF	TGTGCCAGCAGCTTAAGTTTCGGGGAAAAACTGTTTTTT
TRBV5-8	-	TRBD2	TRBJ2-5	15	CASSGGLAGGETQYF	TGTGCCAGCAGCGGGGGACTAGCGGGGGGAGAGACCCAGTACTTC
TRBV24-1	few	TRBD2	TRBJ2-1	15	CATSYAGLAGDEQFF	TGTGCCACCAGCTACGCGGGGCTAGCGGGAGACGAGCAGTTCTTC
TRBV6-1	-	-	TRBJ2-7	16	CASSDTINRGSYEQYF	TGTGCCAGCAGTGACACTATAAATAGGGGCAGCTACGAGCAGTACTTC
TRBV15	-	-	TRBJ1-2	13	CATSTEPFYGYTF	TGTGCCACGTCGACTGAGCCATTCTATGGCTACACCTTC
TRBV14	-	-	TRBJ1-2	14	CASSQFAQGDGYTF	TGTGCCAGCAGCCAATTCGCACAGGGTGATGGCTACACCTTC
TRBV5-6	-	TRBD1	TRBJ1-6	15	CASRGGTGRNSPLHF	TGTGCCAGCAGGGGCGGGACAGGGCGAAATTCACCCCTCCACTTT
TRBV28	-	TRBD2	TRBJ2-1	19	CASAPFGASGLSSYNEQFF	TGTGCCAGCGCACCCTTTGGGGCTAGCGGGTTAAGCTCCTACAATGAGCAGTTCTTC
TRBV2	few	TRBD1	TRBJ1-5	13	CASRGDRYQPQHF	TGTGCCAGCAGGGGGGACAGATATCAGCCCCAGCATTTT
TRBV18	-	-	TRBJ2-4	16	CASSPFRVSPKNIQYF	TGTGCCAGCTCACCATTTCGGGTGTCCCCCAAAAACATTCAGTACTTC
TRBV11-1	-	TRBD1	TRBJ2-7	15	CASSPRDRGNYEQYF	TGTGCCAGCAGCCCCCGGGACAGGGGCAACTACGAGCAGTACTTC
TRBV6-5	-	TRBD2	TRBJ2-5	15	CASSFISGRLETQYF	TGTGCCAGCAGTTTTATTAGCGGGAGGTTGGAGACCCAGTACTTC